The clone carrying this T cell receptor (beta chain) was seen once. The sample originates from a study of blood T cell repertoires in COVID-19. About the study: PBMCs, B-cell-depleted T cells, or T cells were the source of the cDNA or gDNA that made up the material.

There are 14 residues in the CDR3. Looked up from germline, CDR1 is SEHNR and CDR2 is FQNEAQ (reference sequence). The V and J ends lost 1 base and 7 bases respectively, with 8 bases between them. Sequenced by immunoSEQ multiplex PCR; TCRdb stores in-frame clones only, minus some. The repertoire has approximately 220,000 clones, about four fifths of them found once; the top ten carry 4.8%. Assignment of participants to cohorts was predicated upon participant-reported clinical history. The receptor's source is a woman in her forties or fifties who had been exposed to COVID-19. The chain employs TRBV7-9 and TRBJ1-6; a possible D gene is TRBD1 (5 bases). What was sequenced was PBMCs or T cells enriched from blood (not recorded which). CDR3 bases: TGTGCCAGCAGCTTAGACGACAGCAATTCACCCCTCCACTTT. Translating gives CASSLDDSNSPLHF. Drawing the rest from reference TRBV7-9 and TRBJ1-6, the complete variable domain is DTGVSQNPRHKITKRGQNVTFRCDPISEHNRLYWYRQTLGQGPEFLTYFQNEAQLEKSRLLSDRFSAERPKGSFSTLEIQRTEQGDSAMYLCASSLDDSNSPLHFGNGTRLTVT.